These 28 T cell receptor beta chains were all obtained from the same sample, sequenced in a study of cytomegalovirus exposure and HLA in healthy donors. Vbeta (60) and Jbeta (13) primers were used in the PCR. Profiled with immunoSEQ multiplex PCR; TCRdb holds only in-frame clones, not every one. The sample yields 150,000 to 200,000 clones, about an eighth seen once. The sample taken for sequencing was PBMCs. Source of these receptors: a man aged 50-60 years in good health and CMV-seropositive.

This clone occurred a few times. V usage is TRBV9 and J usage is TRBJ2-1; 8 positions agree with TRBD2. V lost 4 bases and J lost 5; bases outside the gene matches: 8. From germline, CDR1 is SGDLS and CDR2 YYNGEE. The CDR3 contains 15 residues. The CDR3 bases are TGTGCCAGCAGCCCCCGAGTAGCGGGGAACAATGAGCAGTTCTTC. Translating gives CASSPRVAGNNEQFF.

This chain joins TRBV29-1 and TRBJ2-1; 8 bases agree with TRBD2. This CDR3 has 15 residues. Germline V gene data show CDR1 as SQVTM and CDR2 as ANQGSEA. Trimming at V came to 6 bases and at J to 5 bases, leaving 12 bases not matched to a gene. The CDR3, as DNA: TGCAGCGTCGACTCCGGGACTAGGACGAACAATGAGCAGTTCTTC. Amino acids: CSVDSGTRTNNEQFF.

This clone turned up a few times. J is TRBJ2-3 and V is TRBV5-1; D is possibly TRBD2 (6 bases). The CDR3 runs 16 residues. Germline loops: CDR1 SGHRS, CDR2 YFSETQ. The V and J ends lost 4 bases and 1 base respectively, with 16 bases between them. The CDR3 is CASSRDSLGGTDTQYF. DNA of the CDR3: TGCGCCAGCAGCCGGGACTCCCTGGGGGGCACAGATACGCAGTATTTT.

The chain couples TRBV5-4 to TRBJ2-2; 9 bases are a match to TRBD1. Germline CDR1 SGHNT, CDR2 YYREEE (reference sequence). V dropped 3 bases and J dropped 10; count of bases not matched to a gene: 7. This CDR3 comprises 14 residues. CDR3 sequence (DNA): TGTGCCAGCAGCTATGGGACAGGGAAGGTGGAGCTGTTTTTT. Protein: CASSYGTGKVELFF.

The V gene is TRBV25-1, the J gene TRBJ2-1; D is unclear. CDR1 is MGHDK and CDR2 is SYGVNS in the germline V gene. CDR3 length: 12 residues. The V gene lost 6 bases and the J gene lost 10 bases, with 13 bases spanning the gap. The CDR3 nucleotides are TGTGCCAGCAGCAATTCTCTATTGGAGCAGTTCTTC. Translated, it gives CASSNSLLEQFF.

The V call is TRBV7-9, the J call TRBJ2-5; D perhaps matches TRBD1 (6 bases). V lost 7 bases and J 4 bases, leaving 13 bases between the germline ends. The CDR3 loop spans 13 amino acids. Per the germline V gene, CDR1 is SEHNR and CDR2 is FQNEAQ (reference sequence). In DNA, the CDR3 is TGTGCCAGCACCTTCTGGACAGTAGAGACCCAGTACTTC. It yields the protein CASTFWTVETQYF.

This clone was seen a few times. V gene TRBV28 combines with J gene TRBJ1-4; 8 positions match TRBD1. V shed 3 bases and J 5 bases; nucleotides not matched to a gene: 11. The germline V gene has CDR1 MDHEN and CDR2 SYDVKM. The CDR3 spans 17 residues. CDR3 nucleotides: TGTGCCAGCAGTTTGGGATTTGTCTGGACAGGGAATGAAAAACTGTTTTTT. It translates to CASSLGFVWTGNEKLFF.

The chain is built from TRBV4-1 and TRBJ2-7, with TRBD1 matching 8 bases. Germline V gene lookup returns CDR1 MGHRA and CDR2 YSYEKL. This CDR3 has 16 residues. Germline trimming cut 0 bases from V and 2 bases from J; bases unmatched to any gene: 6. CDR3 coding DNA: TGCGCCAGCAGCCAAGAGGAAACAGGGGGTCCCTACGAGCAGTACGTC. Translated, it gives CASSQEETGGPYEQYV.

This clone has only one observation. CDR3 loop: CASSGTPGYNQPQHF. The CDR3 nucleotides are TGTGCCAGCAGTGGGACACCCGGGTACAATCAGCCCCAGCATTTT. The J gene is TRBJ1-5, the V gene TRBV6-1; D perhaps matches TRBD1 (5 bases). V was trimmed by 4 bases and J by 3 bases, leaving 13 bases between them. CDR3 length: 15 amino acids. The germline V gene has CDR1 MNHNS and CDR2 SASEGT.

Details on this clone: No conserved phenylalanine or tryptophan is present at the end of the CDR3, so a read error is the likely explanation. The rearrangement links TRBV5-6 to TRBJ1-5; 7 nucleotides line up with TRBD1. The germline V gene encodes CDR1 SGHDT and CDR2 YYEEEE. CDR3 length equals 16 residues. With V trimmed by 1 base and J by 5 bases, 9 bases remained unmatched. Here the CDR3 DNA reads TGTGCCAGCAGCTTGACCGGGGCAGGGGGGTATCAGCCCCAGCATGTT. This gives the protein CASSLTGAGGYQPQHV.

In this sample, this clone turned up a few times. CDR3 in amino acids: CASSLTGSNYGYTF. In nucleotides, the CDR3 is TGTGCCAGCAGCTTAACAGGATCAAACTATGGCTACACCTTC. The chain recombines TRBV7-9 with TRBJ1-2; D may be TRBD1 (5 bases). Germline V lookup: CDR1 SEHNR, CDR2 FQNEAQ (reference sequence). The CDR3 sequence is 14 residues long. V shed 2 bases and J shed 2 bases, with 9 bases lying between them.

This clone has a handful of counts. The chain is built from TRBV4-3 and TRBJ2-4, with unresolved D. Germline lookup yields CDR1 LGHNA and CDR2 YSLEER. This CDR3 is 17 amino acids long. Trimming took 1 base from V and 1 from J, leaving 14 bases between them. The CDR3 DNA follows: TGCGCCAGCAGCCAAGTGGTCTACTCAAGCGCCAAAAACATTCAGTACTTC. Translating gives CASSQVVYSSAKNIQYF.

The genes are TRBV5-1 and TRBJ1-1; D is perhaps TRBD1 (6 bases). V dropped 4 bases and J dropped 0 bases, with 10 bases sitting between them. CDR3 length: 14 residues. In germline, CDR1 is SGHRS, CDR2 YFSETQ. CDR3 coding DNA: TGCGCCAGCAGCACCTGGACAGTGAACACTGAAGCTTTCTTT. This translates into CASSTWTVNTEAFF. The variable domain in full, with the rest retrieved from reference TRBV5-1 and TRBJ1-1, is KAGVTQTPRYLIKTRGQQVTLSCSPISGHRSVSWYQQTPGQGLQFLFEYFSETQRNKGNFPGRFSGRQFSNSRSEMNVSTLELGDSALYLCASSTWTVNTEAFFGQGTRLTVV.

This rearrangement joins TRBV29-1 to TRBJ2-1, with 9 bases fitting TRBD1. The CDR3 totals 17 residues. The V gene end was trimmed by 3 bases and the J gene end by 5 bases; junction bases not matched to a gene: 14. Germline CDR1 and CDR2: SQVTM and ANQGSEA. CDR3 loop: CSVEPWGQGPSNNEQFF. CDR3 nucleotides: TGCAGCGTTGAGCCCTGGGGACAGGGACCGTCCAACAATGAGCAGTTCTTC.

This clone was picked up a small number of times. V is TRBV28 and J is TRBJ1-5, with 9 nucleotides matching TRBD1. After removal of 6 bases from V and 6 bases from J, the junction contained 6 bases not matched to a gene. The CDR3 has 14 amino acids. The germline CDR1 and CDR2 sequences are MDHEN and SYDVKM. CDR3 nucleotides: TGTGCCAGCAGGTCCGGGACAGGGAGTCAGCCCCAGCATTTT. This codes for CASRSGTGSQPQHF.

This clone was found a few times. The V call is TRBV6-1, the J call TRBJ2-5, with TRBD2 as a possible D gene (6 bases). Germline V lookup: CDR1 MNHNS, CDR2 SASEGT. The CDR3 contains 14 residues. Trimming removed 6 bases at V and 4 bases at J, with 15 bases between. The CDR3 sequence is CASSSSGDLETQYF. The CDR3, as DNA: TGTGCCAGCAGCTCGTCGGGGGATTTAGAGACCCAGTACTTC.

This chain connects TRBV5-1 to TRBJ1-2; D may be TRBD1 (5 bases). V lost 5 bases and J lost 4, with 9 bases in between. CDR3 length equals 12 residues. In germline, CDR1 is SGHRS, CDR2 YFSETQ. As DNA, the CDR3 is TGCGCCAGCAGTTTCGACAGCTATGGCTACACCTTC. This gives the protein CASSFDSYGYTF.

The genes are TRBV5-6 and TRBJ2-3, with 7 bases identical to TRBD1. Germline V gene sequence: CDR1 SGHDT, CDR2 YYEEEE. This CDR3 region has 14 residues. J lost 1 base, V lost 1 base, and 0 bases had no gene match. This CDR3 reads CASSLQGGTDTQYF. For the CDR3, the DNA is TGTGCCAGCAGCTTGCAGGGGGGCACAGATACGCAGTATTTT.

This clone was picked up a small number of times. The chain recombines TRBV15 with TRBJ2-2, with TRBD2 matching 8 bases. This CDR3 region has 15 residues. Germline CDR1 reads LNHNV; CDR2 reads YYDKDF (reference sequence). The junction had 9 bases not matched to a gene; V was cut back by 8 bases and J by 4 bases. The CDR3 DNA reads TGTGCCACCCGGGCGGGGGGCGCAGGCACCGGGGAGCTGTTTTTT. It translates to CATRAGGAGTGELFF.

This clone is a singleton in its sample. The genes are TRBV5-4 and TRBJ1-1, with D uncertain. The CDR3 spans 12 residues. The germline V and J ends were trimmed by 1 base and 7 bases, with 8 bases remaining between them. Germline loops: CDR1 SGHNT, CDR2 YYREEE (reference sequence). The CDR3 here is CASSLNRVEAFF. The CDR3 DNA is TGTGCCAGCAGCTTGAACCGGGTTGAAGCTTTCTTT.

This chain uses TRBV10-3 with TRBJ2-1, with 9 bases aligning to TRBD1. The junction had 6 bases not matched to a gene; V was cut back by 7 bases and J by 5 bases. The CDR3 sequence is 14 residues long. Germline V gives CDR1 ENHRY, CDR2 SYGVKD. The CDR3 coding sequence is TGTGCCATCAATCGGGACAGGGCTGACAATGAGCAGTTCTTC. It is translated as CAINRDRADNEQFF.

The chain employs TRBV11-2 and TRBJ1-1, with TRBD1 matching 8 bases. Unmatched junction bases numbered 8, after V lost 5 bases and J lost 6 bases. Germline assignment: CDR1 SGHAT and CDR2 FQNNGV. There are 14 residues in the CDR3. CDR3 nucleotide sequence: TGTGCCAGCAGCCTCGGACAGGGCCAGGCTGAAGCTTTCTTT. Translation: CASSLGQGQAEAFF.

This clone has more than one count but fewer than ten. CDR3 in amino acids: CASTQEGTYSPLHF. CDR3 DNA: TGTGCCAGCACCCAGGAGGGGACCTATTCACCCCTCCACTTT. The chain carries TRBV7-9 and TRBJ1-6, with D tentatively TRBD1 (5 bases). V lost 7 bases and J 8 bases, leaving 15 bases between the germline ends. The CDR3 contains 14 residues. Looked up from germline, CDR1 is SEHNR and CDR2 is FQNEAQ (reference sequence).

The V call is TRBV7-9, the J call TRBJ1-1; 7 bases agree with TRBD1. Per the germline V gene, CDR1 is SEHNR and CDR2 is FQNEAQ (reference sequence). The length of the CDR3 is 15 residues. V gave up 1 base and J gave up 1 base; unmatched junction bases: 3. CDR3 nucleotide sequence: TGTGCCAGCAGCTTAGTTGGGACAGCGAACACTGAAGCTTTCTTT. Translated, it gives CASSLVGTANTEAFF.

The rearrangement uses TRBV13 and TRBJ1-2; 7 nucleotides agree with TRBD1. CDR1 is PRHDT, CDR2 FYEKMQ, per germline (reference sequence). This CDR3 contains 17 residues. V gave up 2 bases and J gave up 0 bases; unmatched junction bases: 9. In nucleotides, the CDR3 is TGTGCCAGCAGCTTAAGGGGGCGACCTTTAGCTAACTATGGCTACACCTTC. This codes for CASSLRGRPLANYGYTF.

The chain combines TRBV6-1 with TRBJ2-4; 7 positions agree with TRBD1. Germline V gene lookup returns CDR1 MNHNS and CDR2 SASEGT. The CDR3 has 15 residues. With 7 bases clipped from V and 8 bases from J, the junction kept 14 bases outside the gene matches. Here the CDR3 reads CASTERNRGVDIQYF. As DNA, the CDR3 is TGTGCCAGCACCGAAAGGAACAGGGGTGTTGACATTCAGTACTTC.

The V call is TRBV27, the J call TRBJ1-6; D is uncertain. V gave up 5 bases and J gave up 11 bases, with 16 bases separating them. The V gene's germline CDR1 is MNHEY and CDR2 SMNVEV (reference sequence). The CDR3 runs 14 residues. CDR3: CASSPQTYFAPLHF. The CDR3, as DNA: TGTGCCAGCAGTCCCCAGACTTATTTTGCACCCCTCCACTTT.

This clone was counted between two and nine times. The chain carries TRBV5-4 and TRBJ2-7; TRBD1 might be the D (6 bases). The germline V gene encodes CDR1 SGHNT and CDR2 YYREEE (reference sequence). The CDR3 spans 15 residues. V was shortened by 6 bases and J by 2 bases, with 18 bases between the two germline ends. The CDR3 DNA reads TGTGCCAGCACCCCCGCTCCGGACAGTCCCTACGAGCAGTACGTC. Residues: CASTPAPDSPYEQYV.